This T cell receptor beta chain comes out of a study of T cells after yellow fever vaccination. One entry per CDR3 protein results from TCRdb running MiXCR on the 5' RACE reads. The sample shows 200,000 to 300,000 distinct CDR3 sequences, 5.5% to 8.5% of them seen only once. The CDR3 is 16 residues long. V dropped 5 bases and J dropped 4; count of bases not matched to a gene: 8. Germline-derived CDR1 and CDR2 are LGHNA and YSLEER. This clonotype has more than one count but fewer than ten. This TCR derives from a man in his thirties or forties who received the YFV17D yellow fever vaccine. Sequenced here: CD4+ T cells sorted from PBMCs, sampled on the day of the yellow fever booster vaccination. The V and J genes are TRBV4-3 and TRBJ2-1, with TRBD2 matching over 10 bases. The CDR3 protein is CASSYWTSGKYNEQFF. DNA for the CDR3: TGCGCCAGCAGCTATTGGACTAGCGGAAAATACAATGAGCAGTTCTTC.